This TCR beta chain derives from a study of T-cell memory formation after mild COVID-19. TCRdb reprocessed the 5' RACE reads with MiXCR, giving one entry per CDR3 protein. The table records 560,000 or so distinct CDR3 sequences, 17% of them present only once. The table lists this clonotype with a few counts. The antigen is not known. The study's findings and limits: Contracting CD4+ clones sat mainly in CM and EM; CD8+ in EMRA. Researchers found some responding clones in pre-infection memory, a sign that cross-reactive memory joined.

V lost 0 bases to trimming and J lost 3 bases, with 11 bases between them. Per germline, CDR1 MGHRA and CDR2 YSYEKL. CDR3 length: 15 residues. V is TRBV4-1 and J is TRBJ1-1; D is unclear. Sequenced input: PBMCs or a T cell subset sorted from them (not recorded which). This receptor was identified in an adult woman who had mild COVID-19 (a few samples of this study predate the infection). Cell type and time point are not known. The CDR3 protein is CASSQDLSWDTEAFF. CDR3 nucleotides: TGCGCCAGCAGCCAAGATCTGAGTTGGGACACTGAAGCTTTCTTT.